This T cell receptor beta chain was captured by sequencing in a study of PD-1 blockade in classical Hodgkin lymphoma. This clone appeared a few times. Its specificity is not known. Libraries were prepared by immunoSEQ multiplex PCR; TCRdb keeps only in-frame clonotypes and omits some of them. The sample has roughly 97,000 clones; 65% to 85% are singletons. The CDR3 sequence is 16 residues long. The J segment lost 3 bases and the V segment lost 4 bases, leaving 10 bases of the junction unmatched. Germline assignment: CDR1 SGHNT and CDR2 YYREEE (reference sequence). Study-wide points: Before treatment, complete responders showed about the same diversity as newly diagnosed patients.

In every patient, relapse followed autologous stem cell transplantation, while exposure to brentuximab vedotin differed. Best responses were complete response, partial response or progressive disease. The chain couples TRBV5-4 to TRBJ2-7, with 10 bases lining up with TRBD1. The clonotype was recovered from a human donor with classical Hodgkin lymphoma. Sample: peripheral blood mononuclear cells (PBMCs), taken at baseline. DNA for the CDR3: TGTGCCAGCAGCCTAGGGGCCCGGACAGGGGGCTACGAGCAGTACTTC. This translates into CASSLGARTGGYEQYF.